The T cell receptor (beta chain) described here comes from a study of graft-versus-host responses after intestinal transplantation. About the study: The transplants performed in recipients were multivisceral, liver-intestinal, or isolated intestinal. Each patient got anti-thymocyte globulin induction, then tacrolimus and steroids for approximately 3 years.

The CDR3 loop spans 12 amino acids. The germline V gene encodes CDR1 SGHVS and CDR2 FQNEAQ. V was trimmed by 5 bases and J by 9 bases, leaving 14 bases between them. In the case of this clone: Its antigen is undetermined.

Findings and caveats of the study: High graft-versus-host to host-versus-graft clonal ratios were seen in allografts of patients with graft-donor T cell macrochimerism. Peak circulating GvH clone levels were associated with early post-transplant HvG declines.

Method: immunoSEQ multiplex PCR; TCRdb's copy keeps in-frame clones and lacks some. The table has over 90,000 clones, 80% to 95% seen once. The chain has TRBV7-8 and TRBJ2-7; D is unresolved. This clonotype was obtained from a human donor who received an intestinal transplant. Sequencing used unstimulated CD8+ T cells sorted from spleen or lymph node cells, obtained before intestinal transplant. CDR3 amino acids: CASSPVRVAQYF. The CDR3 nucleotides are TGTGCCAGCAGCCCTGTTCGTGTGGCGCAGTACTTC.